This is a list of T cell receptor beta chains from one sample in a study of cytomegalovirus exposure and HLA in healthy donors. The data were produced by immunoSEQ multiplex PCR, yet TCRdb's version contains in-frame clones alone and is incomplete. The profile covers 140,000 or so clones, with 82% appearing a single time and approximately 9.7% taken by the ten largest. The sequencing input was PBMCs. The receptors stem from a woman aged 55-75 years in good health and CMV-seropositive. The CDR3 runs from the conserved cysteine through the conserved F or W. Each record gives: V gene, clone size, D gene, J gene, CDR3 DNA, CDR3 protein. D genes are given only for firm matches. Size values are once, few and many counts, or a class for expanded clones, and some rows have none.

v_call: TRBV5-1
clone_size: NA
d_call: TRBD1
j_call: TRBJ2-5
cdr3_nt: TGCGCCAGCAGCCCGGGACAGGGGGGAGAGACCCAGTACTTC
cdr3_aa: CASSPGQGGETQYF

v_call: TRBV5-1
clone_size: once
d_call: NA
j_call: TRBJ2-6
cdr3_nt: TGCGCCAGCAGCCGGGACAACTCTGGGGCCAACGTCCTGACTTTC
cdr3_aa: CASSRDNSGANVLTF

v_call: TRBV5-6
clone_size: NA
d_call: NA
j_call: TRBJ1-6
cdr3_nt: TGTGCCAGCAGCTTGAACGCGTTTAGCAATTCACCCCTCCACTTT
cdr3_aa: CASSLNAFSNSPLHF

v_call: TRBV5-1
clone_size: NA
d_call: NA
j_call: TRBJ2-5
cdr3_nt: TGCGCCAGCAGCACCACAGGAGAGACCCAGTACTTC
cdr3_aa: CASSTTGETQYF

v_call: TRBV28
clone_size: NA
d_call: NA
j_call: TRBJ2-7
cdr3_nt: TGTGCCAGCAGGGAGGGATCTCCCTCCTACGAGCAGTACTTC
cdr3_aa: CASREGSPSYEQYF

v_call: TRBV7-8
clone_size: NA
d_call: TRBD2
j_call: TRBJ2-7
cdr3_nt: TGTGCCAGCAGCTTAGCGGCTAGCGGGGTTAGCTCCTACGAGCAGTACTTC
cdr3_aa: CASSLAASGVSSYEQYF

v_call: TRBV4-2
clone_size: NA
d_call: TRBD1
j_call: TRBJ2-1
cdr3_nt: TGTGCCAGCAGCCAGCTGCGGACAGGGGGTTACAATGAGCAGTTCTTC
cdr3_aa: CASSQLRTGGYNEQFF

v_call: TRBV5-1
clone_size: once
d_call: NA
j_call: TRBJ2-3
cdr3_nt: TGCGCCAGCAGCTTTCTAACTGAATCGGCGCAGTATTTT
cdr3_aa: CASSFLTESAQYF

v_call: TRBV11-2
clone_size: NA
d_call: NA
j_call: TRBJ2-5
cdr3_nt: TGTGCCAGCAGCGTTAACAGGGTGCAGTCGTCAGAGACCCAGTACTTC
cdr3_aa: CASSVNRVQSSETQYF

v_call: TRBV6-1
clone_size: NA
d_call: TRBD2
j_call: TRBJ2-7
cdr3_nt: TGTGCCAGCAACTCCGGGGGGGGCACAAACGAGCAGTACTTC
cdr3_aa: CASNSGGGTNEQYF

v_call: TRBV4-2
clone_size: NA
d_call: TRBD2
j_call: TRBJ2-7
cdr3_nt: TGTGCCAGCAGCCAAAATCCGCTAGCGGGAGGGCTAGTATACGAGCAGTACTTC
cdr3_aa: CASSQNPLAGGLVYEQYF

v_call: TRBV30
clone_size: NA
d_call: NA
j_call: TRBJ1-3
cdr3_nt: TGTGCCTGGAGTCGCGGGGCTGGAAACACCATATATTTT
cdr3_aa: CAWSRGAGNTIYF

v_call: TRBV11-1
clone_size: NA
d_call: NA
j_call: TRBJ2-7
cdr3_nt: TGTGCCAGCAGTCGGGACACTGTATCCTACGAGCAGTACTTC
cdr3_aa: CASSRDTVSYEQYF

v_call: TRBV7-2
clone_size: NA
d_call: NA
j_call: TRBJ2-1
cdr3_nt: TGTGCCAGCAGCTTCGGGGGGCCGGAGCAGTTCTTC
cdr3_aa: CASSFGGPEQFF

v_call: TRBV5-1
clone_size: NA
d_call: TRBD1
j_call: TRBJ1-1
cdr3_nt: TGCGCCAGCAGCTTGGTGCGGACAGGGACCCTGAACACTGAAGCTTTCTTT
cdr3_aa: CASSLVRTGTLNTEAFF

v_call: TRBV25-1
clone_size: NA
d_call: NA
j_call: TRBJ2-3
cdr3_nt: TGTGCCAGCCATGAGGGGGGGGGAGCTGATACGCAGTATTTT
cdr3_aa: CASHEGGGADTQYF

v_call: TRBV6-5
clone_size: NA
d_call: TRBD2
j_call: TRBJ2-7
cdr3_nt: TGTGCCAGCAGTCCCTTAGCGGGGCCCTACGAGCAGTACTTC
cdr3_aa: CASSPLAGPYEQYF

v_call: TRBV7-9
clone_size: NA
d_call: NA
j_call: TRBJ1-2
cdr3_nt: TGTGCCAGCAGCCCACAGGGTTCTTACGGCTACACCTTC
cdr3_aa: CASSPQGSYGYTF

v_call: TRBV29-1
clone_size: NA
d_call: TRBD2
j_call: TRBJ2-5
cdr3_nt: TGCAGCGTTGGTGGCCTAGCGGGAGAAGAGACCCAGTACTTC
cdr3_aa: CSVGGLAGEETQYF

v_call: TRBV10-3
clone_size: NA
d_call: NA
j_call: TRBJ1-1
cdr3_nt: TGTGCCATCAGTGGGGGGAGGCTTGAAGCTTTCTTT
cdr3_aa: CAISGGRLEAFF

v_call: TRBV6-5
clone_size: once
d_call: TRBD1
j_call: TRBJ1-4
cdr3_nt: TGTGCCAGCAGACTCCTCGGGACAGGGGGAGAAAAACTGTTTTTT
cdr3_aa: CASRLLGTGGEKLFF

v_call: TRBV19
clone_size: NA
d_call: TRBD1
j_call: TRBJ1-2
cdr3_nt: TGTGCCAGTAGCCTGGACAGGCCGTATGGCTACACCTTC
cdr3_aa: CASSLDRPYGYTF

v_call: TRBV19
clone_size: NA
d_call: TRBD2
j_call: TRBJ2-7
cdr3_nt: TGTGCCAGTAGTAGGGCTCTGACTAGCGGGAATATCTACGAGCAGTACTTC
cdr3_aa: CASSRALTSGNIYEQYF

v_call: TRBV30
clone_size: NA
d_call: NA
j_call: TRBJ2-1
cdr3_nt: TGTGCCTGGAGGGACAGTCCAATGATCAATGGGTTCTTC
cdr3_aa: CAWRDSPMINGFF

v_call: TRBV30
clone_size: NA
d_call: NA
j_call: TRBJ1-1
cdr3_nt: TGTGCCTGGTCCCACGGTGCAGGCTTGAACACTGAAGCTTTCTTT
cdr3_aa: CAWSHGAGLNTEAFF

v_call: TRBV18
clone_size: NA
d_call: TRBD2
j_call: TRBJ2-3
cdr3_nt: TGTGCCAGCTTACGGACGGCGGGGGGTGGCACAGATACGCAGTATTTT
cdr3_aa: CASLRTAGGGTDTQYF

v_call: TRBV5-4
clone_size: NA
d_call: TRBD1
j_call: TRBJ1-1
cdr3_nt: TGTGCCAGCAGCTTGACAGGGGAAGGGGTTTTCTTT
cdr3_aa: CASSLTGEGVFF

v_call: TRBV5-1
clone_size: few
d_call: NA
j_call: TRBJ2-3
cdr3_nt: TGCGCCAGCAGCGCAGCGACTAGCACAGATACGCAGTATTTT
cdr3_aa: CASSAATSTDTQYF

v_call: TRBV6-5
clone_size: NA
d_call: NA
j_call: TRBJ2-5
cdr3_nt: TGTGCCAGTTGGACCAGGGGAGAGACCCAGTACTTC
cdr3_aa: CASWTRGETQYF

v_call: TRBV7-2
clone_size: NA
d_call: TRBD2
j_call: TRBJ2-3
cdr3_nt: TGTGCCAGCAGCTTAAGCCCGGGGGGAGATACGCAGTATTTT
cdr3_aa: CASSLSPGGDTQYF

v_call: TRBV7-3
clone_size: NA
d_call: NA
j_call: TRBJ2-3
cdr3_nt: TGTGCCAGCAGCCCACGCGGCGGGATGTCGACAGATACGCAGTATTTT
cdr3_aa: CASSPRGGMSTDTQYF

v_call: TRBV11-3
clone_size: once
d_call: TRBD2
j_call: TRBJ2-7
cdr3_nt: TGTGCCAGCAGCTTAGATCTAGCGGGAGGTTCCAACGAGCAGTACTTC
cdr3_aa: CASSLDLAGGSNEQYF

v_call: TRBV2
clone_size: NA
d_call: TRBD1
j_call: TRBJ2-2
cdr3_nt: TGTGCCACCACCCAAGGAAGAGAGCAGGGGGCATTTGGGGAGCTGTTTTTT
cdr3_aa: CATTQGREQGAFGELFF

v_call: TRBV30
clone_size: NA
d_call: NA
j_call: TRBJ1-2
cdr3_nt: TGTGCCTGGAGACAGGGCCCAGGGGCTGGCTACACCTTC
cdr3_aa: CAWRQGPGAGYTF

v_call: TRBV30
clone_size: NA
d_call: NA
j_call: TRBJ1-2
cdr3_nt: TGTGCCTGGAGGTCCACGGGTGTCGGGGGCTACACCTTC
cdr3_aa: CAWRSTGVGGYTF

v_call: TRBV9
clone_size: NA
d_call: NA
j_call: TRBJ2-1
cdr3_nt: TGTGCCAGCAGCGACCCTAACCCGACTAGTCGTCAGTTCTTC
cdr3_aa: CASSDPNPTSRQFF

v_call: TRBV15
clone_size: NA
d_call: TRBD2
j_call: TRBJ2-3
cdr3_nt: TGTGCCACCAGCCCTCGGGGCGGGAGGGTTGATACGCAGTATTTT
cdr3_aa: CATSPRGGRVDTQYF

v_call: TRBV4-2
clone_size: NA
d_call: NA
j_call: TRBJ2-1
cdr3_nt: TGTGCCAGCAGCCTGGAGCAGACCTACTACAATGAGCAGTTCTTC
cdr3_aa: CASSLEQTYYNEQFF

v_call: TRBV4-1
clone_size: NA
d_call: TRBD2
j_call: TRBJ2-7
cdr3_nt: TGCGCCAGCAGCCAAGAAACGGGGGGGGTAGAGCAGTACTTC
cdr3_aa: CASSQETGGVEQYF

v_call: TRBV28
clone_size: once
d_call: NA
j_call: TRBJ1-2
cdr3_nt: TGTGCCAGCAGTCCCGGGGTGGCGAAAGGCTACACCTTC
cdr3_aa: CASSPGVAKGYTF

v_call: TRBV28
clone_size: NA
d_call: TRBD1
j_call: TRBJ2-7
cdr3_nt: TGTGCCAGCAGTTTATCGGGACAGGGTAGACCCAACTACGAGCAGTACTTC
cdr3_aa: CASSLSGQGRPNYEQYF

v_call: TRBV9
clone_size: NA
d_call: TRBD2
j_call: TRBJ2-3
cdr3_nt: TGTGCCAGCAGCGTAGGTAGCGGGATGGCCACAGATACGCAGTATTTT
cdr3_aa: CASSVGSGMATDTQYF

v_call: TRBV7-3
clone_size: NA
d_call: TRBD2
j_call: TRBJ2-1
cdr3_nt: TGTGCCAGCAGCAAGACTAGCGGGGAGGACGACAATGAGCAGTTCTTC
cdr3_aa: CASSKTSGEDDNEQFF

v_call: TRBV27
clone_size: once
d_call: TRBD1
j_call: TRBJ2-2
cdr3_nt: TGTGCCAGCAGTTTATCAGGACAGGGGTTCGCGAACACCGGGGAGCTGTTTTTT
cdr3_aa: CASSLSGQGFANTGELFF

v_call: TRBV2
clone_size: NA
d_call: TRBD2
j_call: TRBJ2-5
cdr3_nt: TGTGCCAGCAAAAGGACTAGCGGGAATAGAGAGACCCAGTACTTC
cdr3_aa: CASKRTSGNRETQYF